This T cell receptor (beta chain) was retrieved from a study of blood T cell repertoires in COVID-19 (TCRdb year 2020). About the full investigation: Samples covering the acute and convalescent phases of COVID-19 were provided by collaborators in the United States, Italy and Spain. The material from the prospective study consisted of cDNA or gDNA derived from T cells, B-cell-depleted T cells, or PBMCs. The dataset comprised deeply sampled blood TCRbeta repertoires from subjects exposed to, actively infected with, or recovered from COVID-19. The repertoires were made available in a free public database intended to serve as a resource for research on the immune response to SARS-CoV-2. The samples were drawn from the first 160 participants of the ongoing ImmuneRACE study and from over a thousand subjects provided by 6 global collaborators. Sample metadata almost always included a de-identified subject ID, COVID-19 status, age in years and sex. HLA class I and class II types, where available, came from metadata supplied by the sample provider rather than from assay-based typing. The study at large found these results: The quantity of clinical and demographic metadata differed by source and by participant and was supplied without curation.

This clone was seen more than once but under ten times. The clone's antigen remains unknown. No quality values exist for individual bases; no much larger clone is one base distant. The immunoSEQ Assay, a bias-controlled multiplex PCR, was used to amplify TCRbeta CDR3 regions from genomic DNA. The study's processing was this. The number of nucleated cells in each sample was estimated by amplification of reference gene primers within the assay. To quantify the absolute abundance of each unique TCRbeta CDR3 rearrangement, sequence reads were collapsed and filtered. For each sample, productive Simpson clonality was calculated as the square root of Simpson's diversity index over productive rearrangements. TCRdb holds this immuneACCESS table with in-frame rearrangements only. Some clones are missing; in checked studies, unresolved V genes explain under half, and the rest has no known cause. V, J and clone size are those of that table, while D and trimming were read from the DNA. The sample records 150,000 to 200,000 clones, around nine tenths of which are singletons. The ten largest clones take up approximately 0.5% of the sample.

One collaborating source in Seattle enrolled patients while the patients were actively infected and followed the patients over time throughout the course of disease. The collaborating institutions used their own protocols to collect whole blood in K2EDTA tubes. For TCRbeta analysis, collaborators shipped samples in one of three forms: frozen whole blood, isolated PBMCs, or DNA extracted from either of those sample types. The specimen was peripheral blood. This sequence originates from a man in his 60s with COVID-19, enrolled during active disease.

CDR3 loop: CASSGAQGFDGYTF. In nucleotide form, the sequence is TGTGCCAGCAGCGGAGCCCAGGGTTTCGATGGCTACACCTTC. The sequence links TRBV7-8 to TRBJ1-2, with a weak D call of TRBD1 (5 bases match). There are 14 amino acids in the CDR3, from cysteine to phenylalanine inclusive. Only the CDR3 portion is preserved as DNA: 42 bases, with reading frame beginning at the first base. The germline V gene provides CDR1 SGHVS and CDR2 FQNEAQ. V and J lose 5 bases and 6 bases, and a span of 16 bases separates them.